These 32 T cell receptor beta chains were all obtained from the same sample, sequenced in a study of T cell repertoires in cytomegalovirus infection. TCRdb processed the reads anew with MiXCR; each CDR3 protein has one entry. This table holds about 490,000 distinct CDR3 sequences, more than 25% found once. Sequenced sample: PBMCs. Source of these receptors: a human donor in good health (CMV status not recorded). Some clones in this sample may be carry-over from other donors' samples.

The V gene is TRBV4-1, the J gene TRBJ2-2; 8 bases fit TRBD2. CDR1 is MGHRA and CDR2 is YSYEKL in the germline V gene. The CDR3 is made up of 17 amino acids. V lost 6 bases, J lost 3 bases, and 12 bases stayed unmatched. This CDR3 is CASSSGNPTVHTGELFF. CDR3 nucleotides: TGCGCCAGCAGTAGCGGGAACCCCACCGTCCACACCGGGGAGCTGTTTTTT.

This chain joins TRBV27 and TRBJ2-3; TRBD1 matches at 7 bases. The J segment lost 4 bases and the V segment lost 4 bases, leaving 8 bases of the junction unmatched. Germline assignment: CDR1 MNHEY and CDR2 SMNVEV (reference sequence). The CDR3 has 15 amino acids. The CDR3 sequence is CASSSPTGFADTQYF. As DNA, the CDR3 is TGTGCCAGCAGTTCCCCGACAGGGTTTGCAGATACGCAGTATTTT.

The genes are TRBV5-5 and TRBJ1-3, with D unresolved. The CDR3 consists of 16 residues. Germline assignment: CDR1 SGHKS and CDR2 YYEKEE (reference sequence). V was shortened by 0 bases and J by 0 bases, with 10 bases between the two germline ends. The CDR3 here is CASSLVLAASGNTIYF. The CDR3 bases are TGTGCCAGCAGCTTGGTGTTGGCGGCCTCTGGAAACACCATATATTTT. Full variable domain (rest looked up from reference TRBV5-5 and TRBJ1-3): DAGVTQSPTHLIKTRGQQVTLRCSPISGHKSVSWYQQVLGQGPQFIFQYYEKEERGRGNFPDRFSARQFPNYSSELNVNALLLGDSALYLCASSLVLAASGNTIYFGEGSWLTVV.

The V gene is TRBV6-2 or TRBV6-3, the J gene TRBJ2-1, with 8 nucleotides matching TRBD2. Unmatched junction bases numbered 15, after V lost 6 bases and J lost 2 bases. The CDR3 is 18 amino acids. Germline V gene lookup returns CDR1 MNHEY and CDR2 SVGEGT. The CDR3 here is CASSPNRFSGTPYNEQFF. In DNA form, the CDR3 reads TGTGCCAGCAGCCCTAACCGCTTTAGCGGGACGCCCTACAATGAGCAGTTCTTC.

The rearrangement links TRBV7-3 to TRBJ2-3, with unresolved D. V was shortened by 5 bases and J by 5 bases, with 8 bases between the two germline ends. This CDR3 region has 12 residues. Germline loops: CDR1 SGHTA, CDR2 FQGTGA. CDR3 amino acids: CASSNYGDTQYF. The CDR3 nucleotides read TGTGCCAGCAGCAATTATGGAGATACGCAGTATTTT. Complete variable domain (other parts from reference TRBV7-3 and TRBJ2-3): GAGVSQTPSNKVTEKGKYVELRCDPISGHTALYWYRQSLGQGPEFLIYFQGTGAADDSGLPNDRFFAVRPEGSVSTLKIQRTERGDSAVYLCASSNYGDTQYFGPGTRLTVL.

This clonotype has just a few counts. The chain couples TRBV11-2 to TRBJ1-2; the match to TRBD1 covers 8 bases. This CDR3 region has 14 residues. CDR1 is SGHAT and CDR2 is FQNNGV in the germline V gene. The J segment lost 6 bases and the V segment lost 4 bases, leaving 7 bases of the junction unmatched. The CDR3 DNA is TGTGCCAGCAGCTCCGACCAGGGGGCGAATGGCTACACCTTC. Translated, it gives CASSSDQGANGYTF.

This clonotype was counted between two and nine times. The chain is built from TRBV7-3 and TRBJ2-1, with TRBD2 identical over 7 bases. The CDR3 covers 17 residues. Germline CDR1 and CDR2: SGHTA and FQGTGA. V gave up 0 bases and J gave up 0 bases; unmatched junction bases: 5. The CDR3 spells CASSLTSGYSSYNEQFF. Written as DNA, the CDR3 is TGTGCCAGCAGCTTAACTAGCGGGTATAGCTCCTACAATGAGCAGTTCTTC.

This clonotype was seen more than once but under ten times. The chain uses TRBV5-1 and TRBJ2-5; 9 bases align to TRBD2. Germline CDR1 SGHRS, CDR2 YFSETQ. The CDR3 extends over 15 amino acids. The J segment lost 5 bases and the V segment lost 4 bases, leaving 9 bases of the junction unmatched. CDR3 amino acids: CASSKIAGVGETQYF. The CDR3 nucleotides are TGCGCCAGCAGCAAAATAGCGGGAGTGGGGGAGACCCAGTACTTC.

Only a few counts were recorded for this clonotype. DNA of the CDR3: TGTGCCAGCAGTTTGTCAGGGGTAGGCTACGAGCAGTACTTC. Translation gives CASSLSGVGYEQYF. J is TRBJ2-7 and V is TRBV28, with D perhaps matching TRBD1 (6 bases). The V gene lost 3 bases and the J gene lost 3 bases, with 12 bases spanning the gap. Germline assignment: CDR1 MDHEN and CDR2 SYDVKM. The CDR3 contains 14 residues.

The chain employs TRBV6-5 and TRBJ2-3, with D perhaps TRBD2 (6 bases). The germline CDR1 and CDR2 sequences are MNHEY and SVGAGI. This CDR3 comprises 15 residues. V was shortened by 2 bases and J by 3 bases, with 12 bases between the two germline ends. As DNA, the CDR3 is TGTGCCAGCAGTTACGGTGGGACTGGAACAGATACGCAGTATTTT. Its protein is CASSYGGTGTDTQYF.

There are a few counts of this clonotype. V gene TRBV29-1 combines with J gene TRBJ1-1, with a tentative D call TRBD1 (5 bases). Germline assignment: CDR1 SQVTM and CDR2 ANQGSEA. V was trimmed by 4 bases and J by 5 bases, leaving 14 bases between them. The CDR3 totals 13 residues. The CDR3 DNA is TGCAGCGTTGCTTTAACAGAGGGGACTGAAGCTTTCTTT. Translating gives CSVALTEGTEAFF.

The CDR3 loop is CASSPSGRHHYNEQFF. CDR3 sequence (DNA): TGTGCCAGCAGCCCCAGCGGGAGGCACCACTACAATGAGCAGTTCTTC. The genes are TRBV9 and TRBJ2-1, with 9 bases lining up with TRBD2. V shed 4 bases and J 3 bases; nucleotides not matched to a gene: 8. This CDR3 is built from 16 residues. Germline CDR1 is SGDLS and CDR2 is YYNGEE. Complete variable domain (other parts from reference TRBV9 and TRBJ2-1): DSGVTQTPKHLITATGQRVTLRCSPRSGDLSVYWYQQSLDQGLQFLIQYYNGEERAKGNILERFSAQQFPDLHSELNLSSLELGDSALYFCASSPSGRHHYNEQFFGPGTRLTVL.

The V gene is TRBV7-8, the J gene TRBJ2-7; TRBD2 matches 7 bases. Losses at the gene ends were 3 bases for V and 2 bases for J; bases not matched to a gene: 7. This CDR3 is 15 amino acids long. CDR1 and CDR2 (germline): SGHVS, FQNEAQ. The chain's CDR3 is CASSLGRGSTYEQYF. Written as DNA, the CDR3 is TGTGCCAGCAGCTTGGGGCGCGGGAGCACCTACGAGCAGTACTTC.

The chain links TRBV29-1 to TRBJ2-7; no clear D. This CDR3 has 12 amino acids. Per the germline V gene, CDR1 is SQVTM and CDR2 is ANQGSEA. The V and J ends lost 4 bases and 3 bases respectively, with 10 bases between them. CDR3 bases: TGCAGCGTTGGCCATTCACTCTACGAGCAGTACGTC. Protein: CSVGHSLYEQYV.

V and J are TRBV15 and TRBJ1-1; no clear D gene. Per the germline V gene, CDR1 is LNHNV and CDR2 is YYDKDF (reference sequence). The CDR3 totals 13 residues. Trimming took off 3 bases at V and 5 bases at J, with 10 bases between the two ends. This CDR3 is CATSSRPRTEAFF. In DNA, the CDR3 is TGTGCCACCAGCAGTAGACCGAGGACTGAAGCTTTCTTT.

This clonotype was picked up a small number of times. The chain is built from TRBV7-2 and TRBJ1-4, with 8 nucleotides matching TRBD1. Germline V gene sequence: CDR1 SGHTA, CDR2 FQGNSA. V lost 5 bases and J lost 3; bases outside the gene matches: 2. The CDR3 is 14 amino acids. The CDR3 sequence: CASSPGQANEKLFF. CDR3 sequence (DNA): TGTGCCAGCAGCCCGGGACAGGCTAATGAAAAACTGTTTTTT.

This rearrangement joins TRBV2 to TRBJ1-1; D is uncertain. This CDR3 is 12 amino acids long. Trimming left V 2 bases short and J 6 bases short, with 7 bases between. In germline, CDR1 is SNHLY, CDR2 FYNNEI. The CDR3 bases are TGTGCCAGCAGTGAACGCCCCGCTGAAGCTTTCTTT. As protein: CASSERPAEAFF.

This clonotype was seen a handful of times. This sequence joins TRBV6-2 or TRBV6-3 and TRBJ2-1, with 9 bases aligning to TRBD2. V lost 11 bases, J lost 3 bases, and 14 bases stayed unmatched. The CDR3 contains 16 residues. The germline V gene has CDR1 MNHEY and CDR2 SVGEGT. This chain's CDR3 is CAGGGGTSALYNEQFF. The CDR3 DNA sequence: TGTGCCGGCGGGGGGGGAACTAGCGCGCTCTACAATGAGCAGTTCTTC.

The chain has TRBV6-2 or TRBV6-3 and TRBJ2-7; 7 bases agree with TRBD1. This CDR3 has 14 amino acids. The trim removed 2 bases at V and 4 bases at J, leaving 5 bases unmatched. The V gene's germline CDR1 is MNHEY and CDR2 SVGEGT. CDR3 bases: TGTGCCAGCAGTTACGGCGTGGGACAGTACGAGCAGTACTTC. It is translated as CASSYGVGQYEQYF.

V gene TRBV28 combines with J gene TRBJ1-1, with D possibly matching TRBD1 (6 bases). Germline CDR1 is MDHEN and CDR2 is SYDVKM. This CDR3 has 17 residues. V gave up 1 base and J gave up 4 bases, with 19 bases separating them. The CDR3, as DNA: TGTGCCAGCAGTTTATTCTCGGGGGGGGGGCGATTCACTGAAGCTTTCTTT. Translating gives CASSLFSGGGRFTEAFF.

This clonotype was picked up a small number of times. V and J are TRBV24-1 and TRBJ1-5; D unclear. Germline-derived CDR1 and CDR2 are KGHDR and SFDVKD. Deletions cut 7 bases from V and 4 bases from J, with 10 bases between. The CDR3 runs 13 residues. The CDR3 nucleotides are TGTGCCACCAGCCTGGGTTTAAATCAGCCCCAGCATTTT. It specifies CATSLGLNQPQHF.

This clonotype occurred many times. This chain links TRBV7-8 with TRBJ2-2, with a possible D match to TRBD1 (6 bases). CDR1 is SGHVS, CDR2 FQNEAQ, per germline. CDR3 length equals 15 residues. V gave up 5 bases and J gave up 8 bases, with 18 bases separating them. The CDR3 is CASSPGDIEAGELFF. The CDR3 DNA reads as TGTGCCAGCAGCCCCGGGGACATTGAAGCTGGGGAGCTGTTTTTT.

This clonotype was detected a few times. This chain uses TRBV20-1 with TRBJ1-2; D uncertain. V lost 3 bases, J lost 6 bases, and 17 bases lay in between. Germline-derived CDR1 and CDR2 are DFQATT and SNEGSKA (reference sequence). This CDR3 has 14 amino acids. Here the CDR3 DNA reads TGCAGTGCTAGCCATGACTCCCGCACTCATGGCTACACCTTC. This codes for CSASHDSRTHGYTF.

In its sample, this clonotype was seen a few times. The chain uses TRBV6-6 and TRBJ1-1, with D maybe TRBD1 (6 bases). V was trimmed by 6 bases and J by 4 bases, leaving 12 bases between them. Germline V gene sequence: CDR1 MNHNY, CDR2 SVGAGI (reference sequence). This CDR3 has 13 residues. This CDR3 reads CASSIIGGTEAFF. CDR3 coding DNA: TGTGCCAGCAGCATCATAGGGGGCACTGAAGCTTTCTTT.

V usage is TRBV7-9 and J usage is TRBJ2-1, with 12 positions matching TRBD2. This CDR3 region has 19 residues. The germline V gene encodes CDR1 SEHNR and CDR2 FQNEAQ (reference sequence). V was pared by 7 bases and J by 6 bases, with 19 bases of the junction left unmatched. The CDR3 sequence: CASTIPRAASGRAANEQFF. CDR3 bases: TGTGCCAGCACTATCCCCCGGGCCGCTAGCGGGAGGGCCGCCAATGAGCAGTTCTTC. Filled out from reference TRBV7-9 and TRBJ2-1, the complete variable domain reads DTGVSQNPRHKITKRGQNVTFRCDPISEHNRLYWYRQTLGQGPEFLTYFQNEAQLEKSRLLSDRFSAERPKGSFSTLEIQRTEQGDSAMYLCASTIPRAASGRAANEQFFGPGTRLTVL.

This clonotype was counted a single time. The chain has TRBV28 and TRBJ1-3; TRBD1 matches at 7 bases. There are 17 residues in the CDR3. From germline, CDR1 is MDHEN and CDR2 SYDVKM. V was clipped by 7 bases and J by 0 bases; unmatched bases: 12. CDR3 coding DNA: TGTGCCAGCAATCAACAGGGGCTACTAAGCTCTGGAAACACCATATATTTT. It is translated as CASNQQGLLSSGNTIYF.

This clonotype was observed at least ten times. This chain links TRBV11-2 with TRBJ2-2; 9 bases align to TRBD2. The CDR3 is made up of 18 amino acids. Germline values: CDR1 SGHAT, CDR2 FQNNGV. V lost 6 bases, J lost 4 bases, and 15 bases stayed unmatched. The CDR3 DNA reads as TGTGCCAGCAGGTTGCCGGGACTAGCTAAGAGTGGCACCGGGGAGCTGTTTTTT. The encoded protein is CASRLPGLAKSGTGELFF.

The sample holds many counts of this clonotype. The V and J genes are TRBV7-2 and TRBJ1-3, with a possible D match to TRBD1 (5 bases). CDR1 and CDR2 (germline): SGHTA, FQGNSA. Trimming pared 5 bases from V and 8 bases from J, leaving 16 bases between. This CDR3 has 14 amino acids. The CDR3 reads CASSQPDSEDTIYF. As DNA, the CDR3 is TGTGCCAGCAGCCAACCAGACAGTGAAGACACCATATATTTT.

The sample holds many counts of this clonotype. This chain's CDR3 is CASSLGGTGRRETQYF. CDR3 coding DNA: TGTGCCAGCAGCTTAGGGGGGACAGGGAGGCGAGAGACCCAGTACTTC. The chain recombines TRBV7-6 with TRBJ2-5, with 9 bases identical to TRBD1. The germline gives CDR1 SGHVS, CDR2 FNYEAQ. The V and J ends lost 1 base and 4 bases, in that order; junction bases with no gene match: 7. The CDR3 is 16 residues long.

Concerning this clonotype itself: This may arise from a read error, as a much more abundant clone is one base away. V usage is TRBV11-3 and J usage is TRBJ2-3, with 13 bases fitting TRBD2. V shed 3 bases and J 1 base; nucleotides not matched to a gene: 4. The V gene's germline CDR1 is SGHNT and CDR2 YENEEA. The CDR3 is 17 amino acids. As DNA, the CDR3 is TGTGCCAGCAGCTTGGGACTAGCGGGACCTGGCACAGATACGCAGTATTTT. Its protein is CASSLGLAGPGTDTQYF.

This clonotype was seen a handful of times. This rearrangement joins TRBV6-2 or TRBV6-3 to TRBJ2-5; D unresolved. Germline V gives CDR1 MNHEY, CDR2 SVGEGT. This CDR3 is 14 amino acids long. V lost 2 bases to trimming and J lost 5 bases, with 12 bases between them. This CDR3 reads CASSYVSGWETQYF. The CDR3 DNA is TGTGCCAGCAGTTACGTCTCGGGTTGGGAGACCCAGTACTTC.

This clonotype came up a few times. The V call is TRBV7-9, the J call TRBJ2-1, with 7 bases that match TRBD1. This CDR3 comprises 17 residues. Germline CDR1 is SEHNR and CDR2 is FQNEAQ (reference sequence). V was clipped by 2 bases and J by 3 bases; unmatched bases: 10. CDR3 loop: CASSLSWTGRNYNEQFF. DNA of the CDR3: TGTGCCAGCAGCTTATCTTGGACAGGACGGAACTACAATGAGCAGTTCTTC. Based on the CDR3 plus reference TRBV7-9 and TRBJ2-1, the full variable domain is DTGVSQNPRHKITKRGQNVTFRCDPISEHNRLYWYRQTLGQGPEFLTYFQNEAQLEKSRLLSDRFSAERPKGSFSTLEIQRTEQGDSAMYLCASSLSWTGRNYNEQFFGPGTRLTVL.